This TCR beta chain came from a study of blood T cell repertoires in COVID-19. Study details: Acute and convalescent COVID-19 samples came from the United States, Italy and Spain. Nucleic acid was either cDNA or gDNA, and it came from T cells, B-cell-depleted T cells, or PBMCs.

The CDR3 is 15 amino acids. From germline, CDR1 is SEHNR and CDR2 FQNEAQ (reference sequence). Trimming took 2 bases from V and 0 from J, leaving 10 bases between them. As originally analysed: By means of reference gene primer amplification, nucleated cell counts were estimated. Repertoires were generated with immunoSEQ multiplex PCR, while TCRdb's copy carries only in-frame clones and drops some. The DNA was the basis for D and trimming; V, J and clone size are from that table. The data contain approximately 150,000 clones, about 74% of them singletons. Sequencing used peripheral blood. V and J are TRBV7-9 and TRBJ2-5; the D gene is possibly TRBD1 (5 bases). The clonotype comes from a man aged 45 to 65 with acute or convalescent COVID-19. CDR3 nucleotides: TGTGCCAGCAGCTTATCCCTAGGGGACCAAGAGACCCAGTACTTC. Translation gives CASSLSLGDQETQYF.